One sample yielded the 10 T cell receptor beta chains listed below, sequenced in a study of T cell responses to AZD1222 COVID-19 vaccine. Using immunoSEQ multiplex PCR, the repertoire was profiled, and TCRdb retains in-frame clones only, with some absent. The data contain around 140,000 clones, over 90% of them singletons. The source material was peripheral blood, sampled on day 0 of AZD1222 vaccination. The receptor set was obtained from an adult in good health.

The J gene is TRBJ2-5, the V gene TRBV2; the match to TRBD2 covers 8 bases. This CDR3 is 15 amino acids long. The junction had 9 bases not matched to a gene; V was cut back by 4 bases and J by 5 bases. Germline lookup yields CDR1 SNHLY and CDR2 FYNNEI. Here the CDR3 DNA reads TGTGCCAGCAGTGGTATCAGCGGGAGAGGCGAGACCCAGTACTTC. Translation gives CASSGISGRGETQYF.

This clone was observed once. This chain connects TRBV6-1 to TRBJ2-3, with D perhaps TRBD1 (6 bases). There are 16 residues in the CDR3. V was cut by 4 bases and J by 1 base, with 15 bases left in between. Looked up from germline, CDR1 is MNHNS and CDR2 is SASEGT. CDR3 DNA sequence: TGTGCCAGCAGTGCAGGCAGGGGTAGCGGCACAGATACGCAGTATTTT. Translation gives CASSAGRGSGTDTQYF.

This chain connects TRBV6-2 or TRBV6-3 to TRBJ2-5, with D possibly being TRBD2 (5 bases). Germline CDR1 is MNHEY and CDR2 is SVGEGT. This CDR3 is 16 amino acids long. Trimming stripped 2 bases from V and 5 bases from J, with 18 bases between. The CDR3 DNA is TGTGCCAGCAGTTACGACGGACTGTCCCTCAGGGAGACCCAGTACTTC. It codes for CASSYDGLSLRETQYF.

V usage is TRBV7-8 and J usage is TRBJ2-7; D ambiguous. CDR3 size: 12 residues. V lost 0 bases and J 6 bases, leaving 6 bases between the germline ends. Per the germline V gene, CDR1 is SGHVS and CDR2 is FQNEAQ. Here the CDR3 reads CASSLAFREQYF. CDR3 DNA: TGTGCCAGCAGCTTAGCGTTTCGCGAGCAGTACTTC.

The V call is TRBV29-1, the J call TRBJ2-7; TRBD2 matches at 8 bases. J lost 3 bases, V lost 5 bases, and 6 bases had no gene match. Germline V gene sequence: CDR1 SQVTM, CDR2 ANQGSEA. CDR3 length equals 13 residues. The CDR3 region is CSVILAELYEQYF. The CDR3 region has the DNA TGCAGCGTTATACTAGCGGAGCTCTACGAGCAGTACTTC.

In its sample, this clone was seen once. The CDR3 sequence is CASSSRDKNGYTF. CDR3 DNA sequence: TGTGCCAGCAGTTCCCGGGACAAAAATGGCTACACCTTC. The V and J genes are TRBV28 and TRBJ1-2; D possibly corresponds to TRBD1 (6 bases). The CDR3 has 13 residues. V lost 4 bases, J lost 6 bases, and 12 bases lay in between. Germline V lookup: CDR1 MDHEN, CDR2 SYDVKM.

The chain carries TRBV30 and TRBJ1-6; 7 bases match TRBD1. The CDR3 is made up of 16 amino acids. V gave up 2 bases and J gave up 7 bases; unmatched junction bases: 11. CDR1 is GTSNPN and CDR2 is SVGIG in the germline V gene (reference sequence). Here the CDR3 reads CAWSIIETGWNSPLHF. The CDR3 region has the DNA TGTGCCTGGAGTATTATAGAGACAGGGTGGAATTCACCCCTCCACTTT.

The chain carries TRBV30 and TRBJ1-2; D is unresolved. The CDR3 contains 15 residues. V was trimmed by 5 bases and J by 0 bases, leaving 16 bases between them. Looked up from germline, CDR1 is GTSNPN and CDR2 is SVGIG (reference sequence). In DNA form, the CDR3 reads TGTGCCTGGGGGATGGTGGGGTTAGCTAACTATGGCTACACCTTC. It specifies CAWGMVGLANYGYTF.

This clone has a handful of counts. The chain couples TRBV27 to TRBJ1-6; D is uncertain. Germline CDR1 MNHEY, CDR2 SMNVEV (reference sequence). CDR3 length: 17 amino acids. V shed 5 bases and J shed 6 bases, with 20 bases lying between them. The CDR3 region is CASSLYLSQGLNSPLHF. The CDR3 DNA is TGTGCCAGCAGTCTCTACCTTTCACAAGGGCTTAATTCACCCCTCCACTTT.

The chain uses TRBV2 and TRBJ1-1; D is undetermined. The CDR3 totals 13 residues. Between the trimmed V and J ends, which lost 4 bases and 7 bases, there was a span of 13 bases. The germline gives CDR1 SNHLY, CDR2 FYNNEI. The CDR3 DNA follows: TGTGCCAGCAGTGCCAGGCAGAATGGTGAAGCTTTCTTT. The encoded protein is CASSARQNGEAFF.